A selection of T cell receptor beta chains follows, all from one sample in a study of blood T cell repertoires in COVID-19. Profiled with immunoSEQ multiplex PCR; TCRdb holds only in-frame clones, not every one. The sample carries roughly 100,000 clones, about 80% recorded once. The sample comprised peripheral blood. The receptors derive from a human donor in a cohort sampled during active COVID-19. Both conserved end residues are part of each CDR3. Fields, in order: D gene, J gene, clone size, V gene, CDR3 protein, CDR3 DNA. The D gene is left open where the match is weak. Clone sizes are given selectively: once, few, many, or a class where the clone is expanded.

D gene: TRBD2
J gene: TRBJ2-7
clone size: -
V gene: TRBV28
CDR3 protein: CASSFPGGGRASEQYF
CDR3 DNA: TGTGCCAGCAGTTTTCCCGGGGGCGGGAGGGCCTCCGAGCAGTACTTC

D gene: TRBD1
J gene: TRBJ2-1
clone size: -
V gene: TRBV5-8
CDR3 protein: CASSLGTVYNEQFF
CDR3 DNA: TGTGCCAGCAGCTTAGGGACAGTCTACAATGAGCAGTTCTTC

D gene: -
J gene: TRBJ2-6
clone size: -
V gene: TRBV7-9
CDR3 protein: CASSLAASSGANVLTF
CDR3 DNA: TGTGCCAGCAGCTTAGCGGCTAGCTCTGGGGCCAACGTCCTGACTTTC

D gene: -
J gene: TRBJ1-5
clone size: -
V gene: TRBV5-1
CDR3 protein: CASSLAREESNQPQHF
CDR3 DNA: TGCGCCAGCAGCTTGGCCAGGGAGGAGAGCAATCAGCCCCAGCATTTT

D gene: TRBD1
J gene: TRBJ2-7
clone size: -
V gene: TRBV10-3
CDR3 protein: CAISISGTELLHEQYF
CDR3 DNA: TGTGCCATCAGCATCTCCGGGACAGAGCTTCTCCACGAGCAGTACTTC

D gene: -
J gene: TRBJ2-5
clone size: -
V gene: TRBV19
CDR3 protein: CASGRTLQETQYF
CDR3 DNA: TGTGCCAGCGGACGGACTTTGCAAGAGACCCAGTACTTC

D gene: TRBD1
J gene: TRBJ1-4
clone size: -
V gene: TRBV6-5
CDR3 protein: CARSRGRGDEKLFF
CDR3 DNA: TGTGCCAGGTCCAGGGGCAGGGGGGATGAAAAACTGTTTTTT

D gene: TRBD2
J gene: TRBJ2-7
clone size: -
V gene: TRBV10-3
CDR3 protein: CAISEASGYEQYF
CDR3 DNA: TGTGCCATCAGTGAAGCTAGCGGCTACGAGCAGTACTTC

D gene: TRBD1
J gene: TRBJ2-7
clone size: -
V gene: TRBV5-4
CDR3 protein: CASSYTTGSSYEQYF
CDR3 DNA: TGTGCCAGCAGCTATACGACAGGGAGCTCCTACGAGCAGTACTTC

D gene: -
J gene: TRBJ2-3
clone size: -
V gene: TRBV5-6
CDR3 protein: CASSLGQIHTDTQYF
CDR3 DNA: TGTGCCAGCAGCTTGGGGCAGATACACACAGATACGCAGTATTTT

D gene: TRBD1
J gene: TRBJ1-1
clone size: few
V gene: TRBV6-6
CDR3 protein: CASRHTGANTEAFF
CDR3 DNA: TGTGCCAGCAGGCACACAGGGGCGAACACTGAAGCTTTCTTT

D gene: -
J gene: TRBJ1-1
clone size: -
V gene: TRBV4-2
CDR3 protein: CASSPPTTTTNTEAFF
CDR3 DNA: TGTGCCAGCAGCCCGCCGACGACAACGACGAACACTGAAGCTTTCTTT

D gene: TRBD1
J gene: TRBJ1-2
clone size: -
V gene: TRBV27
CDR3 protein: CASSALRDRALANYGYTF
CDR3 DNA: TGTGCCAGCAGTGCCCTCCGGGACAGGGCCCTAGCTAACTATGGCTACACCTTC

D gene: TRBD1
J gene: TRBJ1-2
clone size: -
V gene: TRBV4-2
CDR3 protein: CASSQDQGVLSSGYGYTF
CDR3 DNA: TGTGCCAGCAGCCAAGATCAGGGGGTTCTTTCATCGGGGTACGGCTACACCTTC

D gene: TRBD1
J gene: TRBJ1-1
clone size: -
V gene: TRBV5-1
CDR3 protein: CASSLEAGGGEAFF
CDR3 DNA: TGCGCCAGCAGCTTGGAGGCAGGGGGCGGTGAAGCTTTCTTT

D gene: -
J gene: TRBJ2-5
clone size: -
V gene: TRBV5-1
CDR3 protein: CASSSAPGDQETQYF
CDR3 DNA: TGCGCCAGCAGCTCAGCTCCAGGGGACCAAGAGACCCAGTACTTC

D gene: -
J gene: TRBJ2-7
clone size: -
V gene: TRBV4-1
CDR3 protein: CASSWRDAYEQYF
CDR3 DNA: TGCGCCAGCAGCTGGCGGGACGCCTACGAGCAGTACTTC

D gene: -
J gene: TRBJ2-3
clone size: -
V gene: TRBV6-4
CDR3 protein: CASSDSRGGREAQYF
CDR3 DNA: TGTGCCAGCAGTGACTCTCGAGGGGGCAGGGAGGCGCAGTATTTT

D gene: -
J gene: TRBJ2-1
clone size: few
V gene: TRBV6-1
CDR3 protein: CASSETDLTLLDEQFF
CDR3 DNA: TGTGCCAGCAGTGAGACAGATCTAACCCTCCTCGATGAGCAGTTCTTC

D gene: TRBD1
J gene: TRBJ1-5
clone size: -
V gene: TRBV28
CDR3 protein: CASTGQANQPQHF
CDR3 DNA: TGTGCCAGCACGGGACAGGCTAATCAGCCCCAGCATTTT

D gene: TRBD1
J gene: TRBJ1-6
clone size: -
V gene: TRBV5-5
CDR3 protein: CASSQGTGGIKSPLHF
CDR3 DNA: TGTGCCAGCAGCCAGGGGACAGGGGGGATAAAGTCACCCCTCCACTTT

D gene: TRBD2
J gene: TRBJ2-5
clone size: -
V gene: TRBV4-1
CDR3 protein: CASSPGGRTQETQYF
CDR3 DNA: TGCGCCAGCAGTCCGGGCGGGAGGACACAAGAGACCCAGTACTTC

D gene: TRBD1
J gene: TRBJ2-5
clone size: -
V gene: TRBV6-5
CDR3 protein: CASIRDRQETQYF
CDR3 DNA: TGTGCCAGCATCCGGGACAGACAAGAGACCCAGTACTTC

D gene: TRBD2
J gene: TRBJ2-7
clone size: -
V gene: TRBV6-5
CDR3 protein: CASSFTGGGSYEQYF
CDR3 DNA: TGTGCCAGCAGCTTTACAGGCGGGGGGTCCTACGAGCAGTACTTC

D gene: -
J gene: TRBJ1-4
clone size: -
V gene: TRBV28
CDR3 protein: CASSPSTGINEKLFF
CDR3 DNA: TGTGCCAGCAGTCCGTCAACAGGGATTAATGAAAAACTGTTTTTT

D gene: -
J gene: TRBJ2-2
clone size: -
V gene: TRBV7-7
CDR3 protein: CASSLVGGAVGELFF
CDR3 DNA: TGTGCCAGCAGCTTAGTTGGGGGCGCGGTCGGGGAGCTGTTTTTT

D gene: -
J gene: TRBJ1-4
clone size: once
V gene: TRBV7-9
CDR3 protein: CASSLFLTAHEKLFF
CDR3 DNA: TGTGCCAGCAGCTTATTTCTCACAGCCCATGAAAAACTGTTTTTT

D gene: -
J gene: TRBJ1-5
clone size: many
V gene: TRBV30
CDR3 protein: CAWSRGTDSNQPQHF
CDR3 DNA: TGTGCCTGGTCGCGGGGTACCGATAGCAATCAGCCCCAGCATTTT

D gene: TRBD1
J gene: TRBJ1-4
clone size: -
V gene: TRBV5-1
CDR3 protein: CASSPGQGGEKLFF
CDR3 DNA: TGCGCCAGCAGCCCCGGACAGGGAGGAGAAAAACTGTTTTTT

D gene: -
J gene: TRBJ1-2
clone size: -
V gene: TRBV6-5
CDR3 protein: CASSKDGPGGYTF
CDR3 DNA: TGTGCCAGCAGTAAGGACGGCCCGGGAGGCTACACCTTC

D gene: TRBD1
J gene: TRBJ1-1
clone size: -
V gene: TRBV5-4
CDR3 protein: CASSLEQGVGEAFF
CDR3 DNA: TGTGCCAGCAGCTTGGAACAGGGGGTGGGTGAAGCTTTCTTT

D gene: -
J gene: TRBJ1-3
clone size: few
V gene: TRBV29-1
CDR3 protein: CSVEGGGNTIYF
CDR3 DNA: TGCAGCGTTGAGGGGGGTGGAAACACCATATATTTT

D gene: -
J gene: TRBJ1-2
clone size: -
V gene: TRBV7-9
CDR3 protein: CASSLAGDYGYTF
CDR3 DNA: TGTGCCAGCAGCTTAGCGGGAGACTATGGCTACACCTTC

D gene: TRBD2
J gene: TRBJ2-3
clone size: -
V gene: TRBV12-3/TRBV12-4
CDR3 protein: CASSRDYTDTQYF
CDR3 DNA: TGTGCCAGCAGTAGGGACTACACAGATACGCAGTATTTT

D gene: TRBD1
J gene: TRBJ2-7
clone size: few
V gene: TRBV11-2
CDR3 protein: CASSLRDRTYEQYF
CDR3 DNA: TGTGCCAGCAGCTTAAGGGACAGGACCTACGAGCAGTACTTC

D gene: TRBD1
J gene: TRBJ2-1
clone size: -
V gene: TRBV10-1
CDR3 protein: CASSEGPGQGAYNEQFF
CDR3 DNA: TGCGCCAGCAGTGAAGGGCCGGGACAGGGGGCCTACAATGAGCAGTTCTTC

D gene: TRBD2
J gene: TRBJ2-5
clone size: -
V gene: TRBV6-6
CDR3 protein: CASSRQRGREETQYF
CDR3 DNA: TGTGCCAGCAGCCGACAGCGGGGCAGGGAAGAGACCCAGTACTTC

D gene: -
J gene: TRBJ2-7
clone size: -
V gene: TRBV7-8
CDR3 protein: CASSYIYEQYF
CDR3 DNA: TGTGCCAGCAGCTATATATACGAGCAGTACTTC

D gene: TRBD2
J gene: TRBJ2-7
clone size: -
V gene: TRBV10-1
CDR3 protein: CASNPGTSVCEQYF
CDR3 DNA: TGCGCCAGCAACCCCGGGACTAGCGTGTGCGAGCAGTACTTC

D gene: TRBD1
J gene: TRBJ1-1
clone size: -
V gene: TRBV5-1
CDR3 protein: CASSLADIQGDEAFF
CDR3 DNA: TGCGCCAGCAGCTTGGCGGACATCCAGGGGGATGAAGCTTTCTTT

D gene: -
J gene: TRBJ1-1
clone size: once
V gene: TRBV10-3
CDR3 protein: CATSERLNSGAFF
CDR3 DNA: TGTGCCACATCAGAGCGTCTTAATTCTGGAGCTTTCTTT

D gene: -
J gene: TRBJ2-3
clone size: once
V gene: TRBV3-1/TRBV3-2
CDR3 protein: CASSLGSTDTQYF
CDR3 DNA: TGTGCCAGCAGCTTAGGGAGTACAGATACGCAGTATTTT

D gene: -
J gene: TRBJ2-7
clone size: -
V gene: TRBV28
CDR3 protein: CASSLRGPNYEQYF
CDR3 DNA: TGTGCCAGCAGTTTAAGGGGTCCAAACTACGAGCAGTACTTC

D gene: -
J gene: TRBJ1-2
clone size: -
V gene: TRBV11-2
CDR3 protein: CASSLGGPIGYTF
CDR3 DNA: TGTGCCAGCAGCTTGGGGGGGCCGATTGGCTACACCTTC

D gene: TRBD1
J gene: TRBJ1-1
clone size: -
V gene: TRBV7-2
CDR3 protein: CASSAHRGVTEAFF
CDR3 DNA: TGTGCCAGCAGCGCCCACAGGGGAGTGACTGAAGCTTTCTTT

D gene: -
J gene: TRBJ2-7
clone size: -
V gene: TRBV14
CDR3 protein: CASRQIQGPYEQYF
CDR3 DNA: TGTGCCAGCAGACAAATACAGGGACCCTACGAGCAGTACTTC

D gene: TRBD2
J gene: TRBJ2-7
clone size: -
V gene: TRBV6-6
CDR3 protein: CASSARLAGETQYF
CDR3 DNA: TGTGCCAGCAGTGCGAGACTAGCGGGAGAAACCCAGTACTTC

D gene: TRBD1
J gene: TRBJ1-3
clone size: -
V gene: TRBV18
CDR3 protein: CASSPGQLSSGNTIYF
CDR3 DNA: TGTGCCAGCTCACCGGGACAGTTAAGCTCTGGAAACACCATATATTTT

D gene: -
J gene: TRBJ1-3
clone size: -
V gene: TRBV11-2
CDR3 protein: CASSLPGGKPSGNTIYF
CDR3 DNA: TGTGCCAGCAGCCTCCCTGGCGGCAAACCCTCTGGAAACACCATATATTTT

D gene: TRBD2
J gene: TRBJ2-7
clone size: -
V gene: TRBV19
CDR3 protein: CASSPGTSLLTPRGEQYF
CDR3 DNA: TGTGCCAGTAGTCCCGGGACTAGTCTCCTCACGCCACGGGGCGAGCAGTACTTC

D gene: -
J gene: TRBJ2-3
clone size: -
V gene: TRBV5-1
CDR3 protein: CASSLGLALSTDTQYF
CDR3 DNA: TGCGCCAGCAGCTTGGGGCTAGCGCTTAGCACAGATACGCAGTATTTT

D gene: -
J gene: TRBJ2-7
clone size: -
V gene: TRBV28
CDR3 protein: CASRAAGLYEQYF
CDR3 DNA: TGTGCCAGCAGGGCCGCGGGACTCTACGAGCAGTACTTC

D gene: -
J gene: TRBJ1-1
clone size: -
V gene: TRBV28
CDR3 protein: CASSRLGGGTEAFF
CDR3 DNA: TGTGCCAGCAGCCGCCTGGGAGGAGGCACTGAAGCTTTCTTT

D gene: -
J gene: TRBJ2-7
clone size: -
V gene: TRBV10-3
CDR3 protein: CAISGTGSSYEQYF
CDR3 DNA: TGTGCCATCAGTGGGACGGGGAGCTCCTACGAGCAGTACTTC

D gene: TRBD1
J gene: TRBJ1-5
clone size: -
V gene: TRBV18
CDR3 protein: CASSPGQGANQPQHF
CDR3 DNA: TGTGCCAGCTCACCCGGACAGGGAGCCAATCAGCCCCAGCATTTT

D gene: -
J gene: TRBJ1-2
clone size: few
V gene: TRBV11-2
CDR3 protein: CASSLSGSYGYTF
CDR3 DNA: TGTGCCAGCAGCTTATCAGGCTCATATGGCTACACCTTC